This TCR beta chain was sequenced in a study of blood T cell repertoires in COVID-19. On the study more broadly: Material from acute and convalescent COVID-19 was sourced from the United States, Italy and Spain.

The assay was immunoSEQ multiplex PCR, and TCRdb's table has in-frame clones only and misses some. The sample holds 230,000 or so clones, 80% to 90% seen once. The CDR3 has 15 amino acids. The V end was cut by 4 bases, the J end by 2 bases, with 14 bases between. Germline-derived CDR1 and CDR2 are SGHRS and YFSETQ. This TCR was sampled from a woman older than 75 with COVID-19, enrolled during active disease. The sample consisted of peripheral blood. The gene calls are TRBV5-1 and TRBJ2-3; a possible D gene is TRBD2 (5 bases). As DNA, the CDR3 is TGCGCCAGCAGCCCAACTAGTCAATCCACAGATACGCAGTATTTT. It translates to CASSPTSQSTDTQYF. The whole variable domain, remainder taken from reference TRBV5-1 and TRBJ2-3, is KAGVTQTPRYLIKTRGQQVTLSCSPISGHRSVSWYQQTPGQGLQFLFEYFSETQRNKGNFPGRFSGRQFSNSRSEMNVSTLELGDSALYLCASSPTSQSTDTQYFGPGTRLTVL.